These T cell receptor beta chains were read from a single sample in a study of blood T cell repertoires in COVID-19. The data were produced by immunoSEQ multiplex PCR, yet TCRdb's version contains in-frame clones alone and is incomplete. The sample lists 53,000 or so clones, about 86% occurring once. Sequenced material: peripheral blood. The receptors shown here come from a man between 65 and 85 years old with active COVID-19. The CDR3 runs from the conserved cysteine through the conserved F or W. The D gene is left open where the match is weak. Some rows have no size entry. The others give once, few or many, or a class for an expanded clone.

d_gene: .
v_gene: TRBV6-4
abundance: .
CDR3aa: CASSQGRASTDTQYF

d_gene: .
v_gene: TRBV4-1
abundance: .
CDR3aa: CASSLWVQDGYEQYF

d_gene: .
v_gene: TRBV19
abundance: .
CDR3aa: CASSMAPSGYTF

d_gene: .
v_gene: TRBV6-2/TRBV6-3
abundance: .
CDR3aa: CASSSGTATDTQYF

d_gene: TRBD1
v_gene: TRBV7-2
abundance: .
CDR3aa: CASSWGTGGNEQFF

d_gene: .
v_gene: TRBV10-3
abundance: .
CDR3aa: CAISESGRGEQFF

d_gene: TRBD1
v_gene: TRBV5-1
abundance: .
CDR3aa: CASSSGQVGEKLFF

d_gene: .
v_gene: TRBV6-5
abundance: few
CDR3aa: CASSYSGAQPQHF

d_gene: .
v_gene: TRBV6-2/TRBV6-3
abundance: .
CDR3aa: CASSYSLQNEAFF

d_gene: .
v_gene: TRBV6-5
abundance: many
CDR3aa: CASSYSAGINYGYTF

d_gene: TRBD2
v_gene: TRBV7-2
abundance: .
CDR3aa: CASSLDPGLTSEQYF

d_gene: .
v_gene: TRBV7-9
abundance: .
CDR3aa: CASSLGKEAFF

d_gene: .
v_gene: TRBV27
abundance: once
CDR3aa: CASSLQGFEPQHF

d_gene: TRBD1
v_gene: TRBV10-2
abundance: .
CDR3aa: CASSEFHRGTFGYGYTF

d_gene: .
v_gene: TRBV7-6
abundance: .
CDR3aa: CASSLGGYDTDTQYF

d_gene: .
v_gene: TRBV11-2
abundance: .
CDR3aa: CASSLDLWRTDYGYTF

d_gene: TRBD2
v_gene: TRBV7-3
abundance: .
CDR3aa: CASSSHGSGGATTGELFF

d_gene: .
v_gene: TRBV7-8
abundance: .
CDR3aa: CASSSSTGNEQFF

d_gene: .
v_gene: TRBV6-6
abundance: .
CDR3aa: CASTHTGERNTEAFF

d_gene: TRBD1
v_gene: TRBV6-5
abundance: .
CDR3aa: CASSDRARNEQFF

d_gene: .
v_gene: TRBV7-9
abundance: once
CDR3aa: CASSPSNSPLHF

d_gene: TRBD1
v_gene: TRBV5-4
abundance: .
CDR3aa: CASSGTGVSTEAFF

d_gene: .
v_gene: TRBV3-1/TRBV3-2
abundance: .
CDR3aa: CASSSWGGAYNSPLHF

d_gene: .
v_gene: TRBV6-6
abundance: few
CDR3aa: CASSFLTGGAEAFF

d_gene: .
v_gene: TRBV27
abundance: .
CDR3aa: CASSRVPGAGGNQPQHF

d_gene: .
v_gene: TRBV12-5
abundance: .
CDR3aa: CASGLVLHANTEAFF

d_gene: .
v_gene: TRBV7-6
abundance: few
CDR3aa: CASSALQNSPLHF

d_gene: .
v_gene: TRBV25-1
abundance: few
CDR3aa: CASRFTGELFF

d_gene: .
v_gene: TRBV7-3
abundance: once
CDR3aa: CASSRGPGTQNEQFF

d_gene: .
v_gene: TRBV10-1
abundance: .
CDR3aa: CASSGPSSGNTIYF

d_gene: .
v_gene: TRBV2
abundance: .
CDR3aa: CASSPVAEAFF